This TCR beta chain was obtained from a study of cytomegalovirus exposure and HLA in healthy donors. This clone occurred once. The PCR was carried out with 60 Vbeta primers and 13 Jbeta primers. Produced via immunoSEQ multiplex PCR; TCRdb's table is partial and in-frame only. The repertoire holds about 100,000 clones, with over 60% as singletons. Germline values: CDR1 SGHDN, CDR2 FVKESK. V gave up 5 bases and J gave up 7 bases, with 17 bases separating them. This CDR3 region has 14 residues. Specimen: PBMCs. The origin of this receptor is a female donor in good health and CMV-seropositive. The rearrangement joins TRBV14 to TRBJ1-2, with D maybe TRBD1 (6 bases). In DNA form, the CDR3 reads TGTGCCAGCAGCTCAAAGGGGGGGGCGCGTGGCTACACCTTC. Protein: CASSSKGGARGYTF.